This T cell receptor (beta chain) was found in a study of blood T cell repertoires in COVID-19. Cohort placement rested on clinical history that participants reported themselves. This CDR3 comprises 14 residues. V was clipped by 3 bases and J by 2 bases; unmatched bases: 4. Germline V gives CDR1 LNHDA, CDR2 SQIVND (reference sequence). This clone was seen a handful of times. Method: immunoSEQ multiplex PCR; TCRdb's copy keeps in-frame clones and lacks some. The table shows 340,000 or so clones, with roughly 85% occurring only once. Sequenced material: PBMCs or T cells enriched from blood (not recorded which). The rearrangement uses TRBV19 and TRBJ2-7; 7 nucleotides match TRBD1. This TCR was recovered from a woman aged 35 to 49 with acute COVID-19. Written as DNA, the CDR3 is TGTGCCAGTAGTATGTGGGGGACAGCCTACGAGCAGTACTTC. Amino acids: CASSMWGTAYEQYF. Based on the CDR3 plus reference TRBV19 and TRBJ2-7, the full variable domain is DGGITQSPKYLFRKEGQNVTLSCEQNLNHDAMYWYRQDPGQGLRLIYYSQIVNDFQKGDIAEGYSVSREKKESFPLTVTSAQKNPTAFYLCASSMWGTAYEQYFGPGTRLTVT.